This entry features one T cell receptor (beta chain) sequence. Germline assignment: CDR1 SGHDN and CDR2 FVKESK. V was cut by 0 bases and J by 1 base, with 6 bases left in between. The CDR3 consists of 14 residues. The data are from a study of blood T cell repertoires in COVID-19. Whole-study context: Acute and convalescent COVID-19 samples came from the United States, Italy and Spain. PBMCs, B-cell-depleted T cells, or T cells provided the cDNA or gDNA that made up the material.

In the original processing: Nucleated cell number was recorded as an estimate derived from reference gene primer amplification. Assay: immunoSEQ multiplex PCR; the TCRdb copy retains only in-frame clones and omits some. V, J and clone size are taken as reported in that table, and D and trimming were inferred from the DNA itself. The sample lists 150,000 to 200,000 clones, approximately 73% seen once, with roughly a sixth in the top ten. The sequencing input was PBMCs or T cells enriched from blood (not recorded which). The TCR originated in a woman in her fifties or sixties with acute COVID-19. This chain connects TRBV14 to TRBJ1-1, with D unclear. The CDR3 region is CASSQEFQNTEAFF. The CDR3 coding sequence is TGTGCCAGCAGCCAAGAATTTCAGAACACTGAAGCTTTCTTT.